The 15 T cell receptor beta chains listed next were all sequenced from one sample in a study of blood T cell repertoires in COVID-19. TCRdb's table, derived via immunoSEQ multiplex PCR, lists solely in-frame clones and lacks some. Among 120,000 to 150,000 clones, 80% to 90% were seen once, and the ten largest hold around 3.3%. The specimen was peripheral blood. The receptors shown here come from a woman aged 55-70 years with active COVID-19.

The J gene is TRBJ2-7, the V gene TRBV27, with 10 bases fitting TRBD1. The length of the CDR3 is 16 residues. CDR1 MNHEY and CDR2 SMNVEV come from the germline V gene (reference sequence). V shed 2 bases, J shed 7 bases, and the junction held 11 bases outside the gene matches. For the CDR3, the DNA is TGTGCCAGCAGTTTACTTCCCGGGACAGGGGTAGGGGAGCAGTACTTC. This translates into CASSLLPGTGVGEQYF.

This chain connects TRBV11-2 to TRBJ2-7, with D tentatively TRBD1 (6 bases). With 1 base removed from V and 5 bases from J, the gap between germline ends came to 12 bases. There are 14 residues in the CDR3. CDR1 and CDR2 (germline): SGHAT, FQNNGV. CDR3 in amino acids: CASSLVSGGDEQYF. The CDR3 DNA sequence: TGTGCCAGCAGCTTAGTCTCTGGGGGCGACGAGCAGTACTTC.

J is TRBJ1-3 and V is TRBV28; D unclear. CDR3 length: 11 amino acids. Germline CDR1 MDHEN, CDR2 SYDVKM. V was clipped by 6 bases and J by 7 bases, with 7 bases between them. DNA of the CDR3: TGTGCCAGCAGCCCCGGGAACACCATATATTTT. It yields the protein CASSPGNTIYF. Variable domain in full (rest from reference TRBV28 and TRBJ1-3): DVKVTQSSRYLVKRTGEKVFLECVQDMDHENMFWYRQDPGLGLRLIYFSYDVKMKEKGDIPEGYSVSREKKERFSLILESASTNQTSMYLCASSPGNTIYFGEGSWLTVV.

The gene calls are TRBV6-1 and TRBJ2-1; D not certain. Germline values: CDR1 MNHNS, CDR2 SASEGT. Trimming shortened V by 3 bases and J by 13 bases, and 19 bases separated the two germline ends. This CDR3 region has 14 residues. Here the CDR3 reads CASSDPLSLSNQFF. The CDR3 DNA follows: TGTGCCAGCAGTGACCCGCTCTCACTTTCCAATCAGTTCTTC.

Only one count was recorded for this clone. This chain joins TRBV4-1 and TRBJ2-1; D possibly corresponds to TRBD2 (6 bases). The CDR3 contains 15 residues. Per germline, CDR1 MGHRA and CDR2 YSYEKL. Trimming stripped 0 bases from V and 3 bases from J, with 9 bases between. The CDR3 region has the DNA TGCGCCAGCAGCCAAGAGGGGGGAGTCTACAATGAGCAGTTCTTC. This gives the protein CASSQEGGVYNEQFF.

V is TRBV6-4 and J is TRBJ1-1, with D hard to call. The V gene lost 5 bases and the J gene lost 3 bases, with 16 bases spanning the gap. CDR3 length: 15 amino acids. The V gene's germline CDR1 is MRHNA and CDR2 SNTAGT. The CDR3 sequence is CASSPYGNADTEAFF. The CDR3 DNA follows: TGTGCCAGCAGTCCCTACGGGAATGCGGACACTGAAGCTTTCTTT.

J is TRBJ2-7 and V is TRBV3-1 (or the pseudogene TRBV3-2), with 8 bases lining up with TRBD2. Germline V lookup: CDR1 LGHDT, CDR2 YNNKEL (reference sequence). V lost 0 bases, J lost 5 bases, and 9 bases stayed unmatched. This CDR3 is 16 amino acids long. The CDR3 nucleotides read TGTGCCAGCAGCCAAGAGTGGGTAGCGGGATGGCACGAGCAGTACTTC. Translation gives CASSQEWVAGWHEQYF.

The chain combines TRBV12-3 or TRBV12-4 with TRBJ1-1; the match to TRBD1 covers 7 bases. The V gene end was trimmed by 6 bases and the J gene end by 5 bases; junction bases not matched to a gene: 6. CDR3 length: 13 amino acids. The CDR3 DNA reads as TGTGCCAGCAGCAAACAGGGGATTACTGAAGCTTTCTTT. This codes for CASSKQGITEAFF.

This sequence joins TRBV18 and TRBJ1-4; D is unclear. Germline assignment: CDR1 KGHSH and CDR2 LQKENI. CDR3 size: 14 residues. V was pared by 5 bases and J by 4 bases, with 11 bases between. The CDR3 loop is CASSNQALNEKLFF. As DNA, the CDR3 is TGTGCCAGCTCAAACCAGGCCCTTAATGAAAAACTGTTTTTT.

The rearrangement uses TRBV7-9 and TRBJ2-1; the D gene is possibly TRBD2 (7 bases). Per germline, CDR1 SEHNR and CDR2 FQNEAQ (reference sequence). The CDR3 loop spans 16 amino acids. Between the trimmed V and J ends, which lost 3 bases and 0 bases, there was a span of 12 bases. The CDR3 region is CASSFGGPRSYNEQFF. The CDR3 DNA follows: TGTGCCAGCAGCTTCGGGGGGCCTCGCTCCTACAATGAGCAGTTCTTC.

The chain recombines TRBV7-9 with TRBJ2-7, with 8 bases identical to TRBD2. The V gene's germline CDR1 is SEHNR and CDR2 FQNEAQ (reference sequence). CDR3 length equals 17 residues. Losses at the gene ends were 5 bases for V and 3 bases for J; bases not matched to a gene: 15. CDR3 sequence reads: CASSPSGVAGWSYEQYF. Written as DNA, the CDR3 is TGTGCCAGCAGCCCGTCTGGAGTAGCGGGATGGAGCTACGAGCAGTACTTC.

In this sample, this clone turned up once. The V call is TRBV4-2, the J call TRBJ1-1; D unclear. From germline, CDR1 is LGHNA and CDR2 YNFKEQ. Trimming took 2 bases from V and 3 from J, leaving 7 bases between them. The length of the CDR3 is 13 residues. CDR3 in amino acids: CASSQMTYTEAFF. The DNA of the CDR3 is TGTGCCAGCAGCCAAATGACTTACACTGAAGCTTTCTTT.

The chain combines TRBV7-2 with TRBJ2-5; D ambiguous. The V end was cut by 1 base, the J end by 0 bases, with 6 bases between. This CDR3 has 14 residues. Germline V gene lookup returns CDR1 SGHTA and CDR2 FQGNSA. CDR3 amino acids: CASSLGGYQETQYF. For the CDR3, the DNA is TGTGCCAGCAGCTTAGGCGGCTACCAAGAGACCCAGTACTTC.

This clone has just one count. This sequence joins TRBV6-2 or TRBV6-3 and TRBJ1-1; D gene unclear. V dropped 2 bases and J dropped 1 base, with 8 bases sitting between them. This CDR3 is 14 amino acids long. Germline V gene data show CDR1 as MNHEY and CDR2 as SVGEGT. The CDR3 spells CASSYAPGNTEAFF. For the CDR3, the DNA is TGTGCCAGCAGTTACGCTCCGGGGAACACTGAAGCTTTCTTT.

CDR3 coding DNA: TGTGCCAGCAGCCCCTCTTGGGACAGGGGTGTTGCTTTCTTT. Residues: CASSPSWDRGVAFF. This chain uses TRBV7-2 with TRBJ1-1, with 10 bases aligning to TRBD1. This CDR3 is built from 14 residues. With 5 bases clipped from V and 11 bases from J, the junction kept 11 bases outside the gene matches. Germline CDR1 SGHTA, CDR2 FQGNSA.